One and the same sample provided the 20 T cell receptor beta chains below, sequenced in a study of T cell changes during pregnancy in multiple sclerosis. The data were produced by immunoSEQ multiplex PCR, yet TCRdb's version contains in-frame clones alone and is incomplete. The data contain tens of thousands of clones, roughly nine tenths of them singletons. The sample consisted of CD8+ T cells from peripheral blood mononuclear cells, taken in the first trimester of pregnancy. Receptor source: a female donor in good health, enrolled as a control in a pregnancy study.

This chain uses TRBV7-9 with TRBJ2-5, with D perhaps TRBD1 (6 bases). V lost 3 bases and J lost 2, with 13 bases in between. Germline lookup yields CDR1 SEHNR and CDR2 FQNEAQ (reference sequence). CDR3 length: 15 residues. DNA for the CDR3: TGTGCCAGCAGCTTGACCGGGACATTGCAAGAGACCCAGTACTTC. Translating it yields CASSLTGTLQETQYF. The full variable domain, its missing parts supplied by reference TRBV7-9 and TRBJ2-5, is DTGVSQNPRHKITKRGQNVTFRCDPISEHNRLYWYRQTLGQGPEFLTYFQNEAQLEKSRLLSDRFSAERPKGSFSTLEIQRTEQGDSAMYLCASSLTGTLQETQYFGPGTRLLVL.

Of note for this clone: A junction boundary mismatches the germline segment, possibly from a read error. Here the CDR3 reads CTSSQGRDTGELFF. CDR3 DNA sequence: TGTACCAGCAGTCAGGGGCGGGACACCGGGGAGCTGTTTTTT. This sequence joins TRBV28 and TRBJ2-2; D is possibly TRBD1 (6 bases). The CDR3 length is 14 residues. The germline CDR1 and CDR2 sequences are MDHEN and SYDVKM. The entire variable domain, with the rest obtained from reference TRBV28 and TRBJ2-2, is as follows: DVKVTQSSRYLVKRTGEKVFLECVQDMDHENMFWYRQDPGLGLRLIYFSYDVKMKEKGDIPEGYSVSREKKERFSLILESASTNQTSMYLCTSSQGRDTGELFFGEGSRLTVL.

The rearrangement joins TRBV11-2 to TRBJ1-2; D ambiguous. This CDR3 is built from 17 residues. The germline V and J ends were trimmed by 5 bases and 4 bases, with 23 bases remaining between them. Germline CDR1 reads SGHAT; CDR2 reads FQNNGV. CDR3 nucleotides: TGTGCCAGCAGCCTGGAGGGTATGTCAGGCCCATCCTATGGCTACACCTTC. The encoded protein is CASSLEGMSGPSYGYTF.

This chain uses TRBV19 with TRBJ1-6; D not certain. The V gene lost 5 bases and the J gene lost 0 bases, with 8 bases spanning the gap. CDR3 length: 15 residues. In germline, CDR1 is LNHDA, CDR2 SQIVND (reference sequence). The CDR3 DNA sequence: TGTGCCAGTAGTCTGGGGAGCTCCTATAATTCACCCCTCCACTTT. Translated: CASSLGSSYNSPLHF.

The chain employs TRBV29-1 and TRBJ2-5; 7 bases line up with TRBD1. This CDR3 has 13 residues. J was trimmed by 5 bases and V by 1 base; bases with no gene match: 4. Germline V gives CDR1 SQVTM, CDR2 ANQGSEA. The CDR3 region is CSVEAGGYETQYF. CDR3 bases: TGCAGCGTTGAAGCAGGGGGTTACGAGACCCAGTACTTC.

The rearrangement uses TRBV27 and TRBJ1-5; 7 nucleotides line up with TRBD1. Germline V lookup: CDR1 MNHEY, CDR2 SMNVEV (reference sequence). The CDR3 loop spans 13 amino acids. After removal of 6 bases from V and 4 bases from J, the junction contained 3 bases not matched to a gene. This chain's CDR3 is CASRKQGNQPQHF. The CDR3, as DNA: TGTGCCAGCAGAAAACAGGGGAATCAGCCCCAGCATTTT.

V is TRBV30 and J is TRBJ2-1, with D perhaps matching TRBD1 (5 bases). Germline V gives CDR1 GTSNPN, CDR2 SVGIG (reference sequence). Trimming took off 7 bases at V and 3 bases at J, with 7 bases between the two ends. The CDR3 spans 11 residues. The DNA for the CDR3 is TGTGCCTCTGGACACTACAATGAGCAGTTCTTC. Translation: CASGHYNEQFF.

The chain couples TRBV7-8 to TRBJ1-5; D may be TRBD1 (6 bases). The V gene's germline CDR1 is SGHVS and CDR2 FQNEAQ. V lost 2 bases and J lost 7, with 15 bases in between. This CDR3 comprises 15 residues. CDR3 sequence reads: CASSLNGGGGQPQHF. The CDR3 DNA sequence: TGTGCCAGCAGCTTAAACGGCGGGGGCGGGCAGCCCCAGCATTTT. The full variable domain, its missing parts supplied by reference TRBV7-8 and TRBJ1-5, is GAGVSQSPRYKVAKRGQDVALRCDPISGHVSLFWYQQALGQGPEFLTYFQNEAQLDKSGLPSDRFFAERPEGSVSTLKIQRTQQEDSAVYLCASSLNGGGGQPQHFGDGTRLSIL.

The rearrangement uses TRBV7-9 and TRBJ2-2; TRBD2 matches 8 bases. The ends lost 3 bases at V and 3 bases at J; junction bases unmatched: 6. CDR1 is SEHNR, CDR2 FQNEAQ, per germline (reference sequence). The CDR3 extends over 16 amino acids. CDR3 loop: CASSFRPGGDTGELFF. CDR3 DNA: TGTGCCAGCAGCTTTAGACCGGGAGGGGACACCGGGGAGCTGTTTTTT. Looking up the rest from reference TRBV7-9 and TRBJ2-2 gives the full variable domain: DTGVSQNPRHKITKRGQNVTFRCDPISEHNRLYWYRQTLGQGPEFLTYFQNEAQLEKSRLLSDRFSAERPKGSFSTLEIQRTEQGDSAMYLCASSFRPGGDTGELFFGEGSRLTVL.

This sequence joins TRBV9 and TRBJ2-7, with a weak D call TRBD2 (6 bases). The CDR3 spans 15 residues. Germline assignment: CDR1 SGDLS and CDR2 YYNGEE. V was pared by 3 bases and J by 2 bases, with 15 bases between. The DNA for the CDR3 is TGTGCCAGCAGCGCCTTTATGGGACTTCCCTACGAGCAGTACTTC. As protein: CASSAFMGLPYEQYF.

This clone was seen only a few times. The genes are TRBV10-3 and TRBJ1-5; D unclear. From germline, CDR1 is ENHRY and CDR2 SYGVKD. Trimming removed 2 bases at V and 0 bases at J, with 5 bases between. The length of the CDR3 is 14 residues. The CDR3: CAISEPDSNQPQHF. CDR3 nucleotides: TGTGCCATCAGTGAGCCAGATAGCAATCAGCCCCAGCATTTT.

The V and J genes are TRBV25-1 and TRBJ1-5; D is perhaps TRBD1 (5 bases). V was pared by 2 bases and J by 4 bases, with 9 bases between. The germline gives CDR1 MGHDK, CDR2 SYGVNS. The CDR3 sequence is 14 residues long. DNA of the CDR3: TGTGCCAGCAGTGAACGGGGGGGAAATCAGCCCCAGCATTTT. The encoded protein is CASSERGGNQPQHF.

In its sample, this clone was seen once. The chain uses TRBV14 and TRBJ2-3; 7 bases match TRBD1. Germline V gives CDR1 SGHDN, CDR2 FVKESK. The CDR3 is made up of 16 amino acids. The ends lost 2 bases at V and 2 bases at J; junction bases unmatched: 7. The CDR3 region has the DNA TGTGCCAGCAGCCAACAGACAGGGTGGAACACAGATACGCAGTATTTT. Its protein product is CASSQQTGWNTDTQYF.

The genes are TRBV6-5 and TRBJ1-2; possibly TRBD1 for D (6 bases). There are 14 residues in the CDR3. V was shortened by 1 base and J by 6 bases, with 12 bases between the two germline ends. The germline V gene encodes CDR1 MNHEY and CDR2 SVGAGI. This CDR3 is CASSYLGGADGYTF. The CDR3 DNA reads as TGTGCCAGCAGTTACTTAGGGGGAGCTGATGGCTACACCTTC.

This clone appeared once. The chain uses TRBV15 and TRBJ1-1; 7 positions match TRBD1. Per the germline V gene, CDR1 is LNHNV and CDR2 is YYDKDF (reference sequence). Unmatched junction bases numbered 19, after V lost 3 bases and J lost 9 bases. The CDR3 is 17 amino acids. The CDR3 loop reads CATSSGQAPIRSTQAFF. The CDR3 nucleotides read TGTGCCACCAGCAGCGGACAGGCCCCCATACGGTCAACGCAAGCTTTCTTT.

The chain combines TRBV5-4 with TRBJ2-7, with TRBD1 matching over 7 bases. The CDR3 totals 15 residues. Per the germline V gene, CDR1 is SGHNT and CDR2 is YYREEE (reference sequence). J lost 6 bases, V lost 7 bases, and 16 bases had no gene match. In nucleotides, the CDR3 is TGTGCCAGCTCCCGACAGGGCGGCCGAGAGGTCGAGCAGTACTTC. Its translation: CASSRQGGREVEQYF.

The V gene is TRBV19, the J gene TRBJ2-1; the match to TRBD2 covers 9 bases. Germline trimming cut 3 bases from V and 6 bases from J; bases unmatched to any gene: 6. The germline CDR1 and CDR2 sequences are LNHDA and SQIVND (reference sequence). This CDR3 has 15 amino acids. The CDR3 nucleotides read TGTGCCAGTAGTATTGCGGGAGGGCCTCTCAATGAGCAGTTCTTC. Translating gives CASSIAGGPLNEQFF.

V and J are TRBV6-6 and TRBJ1-5; 12 positions match TRBD1. The length of the CDR3 is 14 residues. Germline CDR1 and CDR2: MNHNY and SVGAGI (reference sequence). Trimming took 8 bases from V and 6 from J; bases not matched to a gene: 5. CDR3 in DNA: TGTGCCAGCCGGGACAGGGGGCCTAGTCAGCCCCAGCATTTT. Amino acid sequence: CASRDRGPSQPQHF.

The V gene is TRBV29-1, the J gene TRBJ1-1, with D possibly being TRBD1 (5 bases). V dropped 4 bases and J dropped 7 bases, with 10 bases sitting between them. This CDR3 spans 11 amino acids. The V gene's germline CDR1 is SQVTM and CDR2 ANQGSEA. The CDR3 loop is CSVVIQGEAFF. The CDR3 DNA sequence: TGCAGCGTTGTGATTCAGGGTGAAGCTTTCTTT. Combining the CDR3 with reference TRBV29-1 and TRBJ1-1 gives the whole variable domain SAVISQKPSRDICQRGTSLTIQCQVDSQVTMMFWYRQQPGQSLTLIATANQGSEATYESGFVIDKFPISRPNLTFSTLTVSNMSPEDSSIYLCSVVIQGEAFFGQGTRLTVV.

This rearrangement joins TRBV27 to TRBJ1-1; D may be TRBD1 (6 bases). The CDR3 consists of 14 residues. The V end was cut by 3 bases, the J end by 3 bases, with 11 bases between. The germline CDR1 and CDR2 sequences are MNHEY and SMNVEV (reference sequence). The CDR3 region is CASSFIGGDTEAFF. The DNA of the CDR3 is TGTGCCAGCAGTTTTATAGGGGGGGACACTGAAGCTTTCTTT.